The rows below give T cell receptor beta chains drawn from one sample of a study of T cell responses to AZD1222 COVID-19 vaccine. Profiled with immunoSEQ multiplex PCR; TCRdb holds only in-frame clones, not every one. This table holds some 120,000 clones, about nine tenths found once. The specimen was peripheral blood, collected on day 0 of AZD1222 vaccination. The receptors stem from an adult in good health. Both conserved end residues are part of each CDR3. A D gene is named only where the DNA matches it firmly. Part of the rows lack a size; the others show once, few, many or a class for expanded clones.

D,size,V,J,CDR3,DNA
NA,NA,TRBV11-2,TRBJ1-1,CASSLSQVTEAFF,TGTGCCAGCAGCTTATCACAGGTAACTGAAGCTTTCTTT
TRBD1,NA,TRBV28,TRBJ1-2,CASSFHRGYGYTF,TGTGCCAGCAGTTTCCACAGGGGCTATGGCTACACCTTC
NA,NA,TRBV4-1,TRBJ1-5,CASSLEAPSNQPQHF,TGCGCCAGCAGCCTCGAGGCCCCGTCCAATCAGCCCCAGCATTTT
NA,NA,TRBV24-1,TRBJ1-2,CATSSGHGGYTF,TGTGCCACCAGTTCCGGCCACGGCGGCTACACCTTC
TRBD2,NA,TRBV19,TRBJ2-7,CASSIVAGEPYEQYF,TGTGCCAGTAGTATAGTAGCGGGGGAGCCCTACGAGCAGTACTTC
TRBD1,NA,TRBV4-1,TRBJ1-5,CASSHPRPGQLSFFNQPQHF,TGCGCCAGCAGCCATCCGAGACCGGGACAGTTGTCCTTTTTCAATCAGCCCCAGCATTTT
NA,few,TRBV7-3,TRBJ2-3,CASSRASTDTQYF,TGTGCCAGCAGCCGGGCGAGCACAGATACGCAGTATTTT
NA,NA,TRBV19,TRBJ1-4,CASSTGTLSEKLFF,TGTGCCAGTAGCACCGGGACACTAAGTGAAAAACTGTTTTTT
TRBD1,NA,TRBV3-1/TRBV3-2,TRBJ1-6,CASSQEQGVRSPLHF,TGTGCCAGCAGCCAAGAACAGGGGGTGCGTTCACCCCTCCACTTT
TRBD1,few,TRBV19,TRBJ1-4,CATTGQGREKLFF,TGTGCCACCACCGGACAGGGGAGGGAAAAACTGTTTTTT
NA,NA,TRBV18,TRBJ2-5,CASSPLTTPGSQYF,TGTGCCAGCTCCCCCTTGACGACCCCGGGATCCCAGTACTTC
TRBD1,NA,TRBV6-5,TRBJ1-2,CASSDRGQIYGYTF,TGTGCCAGCAGCGACAGGGGGCAGATCTATGGCTACACCTTC
NA,NA,TRBV5-6,TRBJ2-7,CASSYDGPSEQYF,TGTGCCAGCAGCTATGACGGGCCCTCCGAGCAGTACTTC
TRBD1,NA,TRBV7-2,TRBJ2-7,CASSSTTRQGRYEQYF,TGTGCCAGCAGCTCAACCACCCGACAGGGGAGGTACGAGCAGTACTTC
NA,NA,TRBV7-9,TRBJ2-6,CASSLALGGLHSGANVLTF,TGTGCCAGCAGCTTAGCGCTCGGGGGGCTACACTCTGGGGCCAACGTCCTGACTTTC
NA,NA,TRBV7-9,TRBJ1-2,CASSSPSGGYTF,TGTGCCAGCAGTTCTCCCTCTGGGGGCTACACCTTC
NA,NA,TRBV30,TRBJ2-5,CAWSSRVETQYF,TGTGCCTGGAGTTCACGGGTTGAGACCCAGTACTTC
NA,NA,TRBV29-1,TRBJ1-2,CSVVLPGTYGYTF,TGCAGCGTTGTATTGCCGGGGACCTATGGCTACACCTTC
TRBD1,few,TRBV29-1,TRBJ1-1,CSVAGTGVVAFF,TGCAGCGTTGCCGGGACAGGTGTTGTAGCTTTCTTT
NA,NA,TRBV7-2,TRBJ2-2,CASSLVGVGGAGELFF,TGTGCCAGCAGCTTAGTTGGCGTGGGGGGCGCCGGGGAGCTGTTTTTT
TRBD1,NA,TRBV4-1,TRBJ1-5,CASSQEAPGTGVQPQHF,TGCGCCAGCAGCCAAGAGGCCCCCGGGACAGGGGTTCAGCCCCAGCATTTT
NA,NA,TRBV30,TRBJ2-2,CAWSWANTGELFF,TGTGCCTGGAGTTGGGCAAACACCGGGGAGCTGTTTTTT
TRBD1,NA,TRBV4-1,TRBJ1-2,CASSPRGQEGGYTF,TGCGCCAGCAGCCCCAGGGGGCAAGAGGGTGGCTACACCTTC
NA,NA,TRBV7-9,TRBJ1-3,CASSLEGTGNTIYF,TGTGCCAGCAGCTTAGAGGGGACTGGAAACACCATATATTTT
NA,NA,TRBV13,TRBJ2-7,CASSSRYEQYF,TGTGCCAGCAGCTCCCGCTACGAGCAGTACTTC
NA,once,TRBV11-2,TRBJ2-7,CASSRERGASYEQYF,TGTGCCAGCAGCCGGGAGCGCGGGGCCTCCTACGAGCAGTACTTC
TRBD1,once,TRBV19,TRBJ1-1,CASSQQGAPTEAFF,TGTGCCAGTAGTCAGCAGGGGGCGCCCACTGAAGCTTTCTTT
NA,once,TRBV6-2/TRBV6-3,TRBJ2-1,CASSYAGATEQFF,TGTGCCAGCAGTTATGCAGGTGCTACTGAGCAGTTCTTC
TRBD1,NA,TRBV5-5,TRBJ2-1,CASIPGQYNEQFF,TGTGCCAGCATACCGGGACAGTACAATGAGCAGTTCTTC
TRBD1,NA,TRBV5-6,TRBJ1-2,CASSWGQGYGYTF,TGTGCCAGCAGCTGGGGACAGGGATATGGCTACACCTTC
TRBD1,NA,TRBV6-2/TRBV6-3,TRBJ1-1,CASSYHRGLGTEAFF,TGTGCCAGCAGTTATCACAGGGGTTTGGGCACTGAAGCTTTCTTT
TRBD1,NA,TRBV5-4,TRBJ1-5,CASSNQTGGERPQHF,TGTGCCAGCAGCAACCAGACAGGGGGGGAGAGGCCCCAGCATTTT
NA,NA,TRBV30,TRBJ1-5,CAWSVRGAQPQHF,TGTGCCTGGAGTGTCAGGGGTGCTCAGCCCCAGCATTTT
NA,NA,TRBV6-2/TRBV6-3,TRBJ2-7,CASSRTPTYEQYF,TGTGCCAGCAGCCGGACTCCCACCTACGAGCAGTACTTC
TRBD1,NA,TRBV7-3,TRBJ2-2,CASSTIPKTGGNTGELFF,TGTGCCAGCAGCACCATCCCCAAGACAGGGGGGAACACCGGGGAGCTGTTTTTT
NA,NA,TRBV3-1/TRBV3-2,TRBJ2-3,CASSQDARDTQYF,TGTGCCAGCAGCCAAGATGCGCGGGATACGCAGTATTTT
TRBD1,NA,TRBV7-9,TRBJ1-5,CASSQTGGNQPQHF,TGTGCCAGCAGCCAGACAGGGGGTAATCAGCCCCAGCATTTT
TRBD1,NA,TRBV18,TRBJ2-2,CASSPLGQGPYNTGELFF,TGTGCCAGCTCACCCCTAGGACAGGGCCCATACAACACCGGGGAGCTGTTTTTT
NA,NA,TRBV28,TRBJ1-6,CASSLPPRASPLHF,TGTGCCAGCAGTCTCCCGCCTCGGGCTTCACCCCTCCACTTT
NA,NA,TRBV11-2,TRBJ1-1,CASSSSTQPFGQTNAEAFF,TGTGCCAGCAGTTCCAGTACACAACCGTTCGGACAGACTAATGCTGAAGCTTTCTTT
NA,NA,TRBV6-5,TRBJ1-6,CASASDGDSPLHF,TGTGCCAGCGCATCGGACGGAGATTCACCCCTCCACTTT
NA,NA,TRBV7-3,TRBJ1-1,CASSLRPLLDTEAFF,TGTGCCAGCAGCTTAAGACCACTGTTAGACACTGAAGCTTTCTTT
NA,NA,TRBV5-1,TRBJ2-3,CASSLAPAPDTQYF,TGCGCCAGCAGCTTGGCTCCCGCCCCAGATACGCAGTATTTT